One and the same sample provided the 16 T cell receptor beta chains below, sequenced in a study of T cell repertoires in ileal Crohn's disease. Noted time point: neoterminal ileum biopsy at postoperative endoscopy, about 6 months after surgery. Measured with immunoSEQ multiplex PCR; TCRdb has only the in-frame clones, and not every one. The data contain 15,000 to 20,000 clones, 65% to 80% of them singletons. The specimen sequenced was ileal tissue. The source is an adult with Crohn's disease.

The V and J genes are TRBV14 and TRBJ1-2; TRBD1 is a possible D gene (6 bases). Trimming cost V 0 bases and J 9 bases, with 11 bases left between them. CDR3 size: 13 residues. From germline, CDR1 is SGHDN and CDR2 FVKESK. CDR3 sequence: CASSQDQGRRYTF. The DNA of the CDR3 is TGTGCCAGCAGCCAAGATCAGGGGCGGCGCTACACCTTC.

This clone occurred a few times. This rearrangement joins TRBV30 to TRBJ2-5; D possibly corresponds to TRBD1 (5 bases). The ends were cut back, 0 bases at V and 0 bases at J, with 20 bases in the middle. The CDR3 loop spans 18 amino acids. Germline CDR1 and CDR2: GTSNPN and SVGIG (reference sequence). DNA of the CDR3: TGTGCCTGGAGTGTAAGGGGCCCCTGGGGAAGCCACCAAGAGACCCAGTACTTC. It codes for CAWSVRGPWGSHQETQYF.

The rearrangement joins TRBV7-9 to TRBJ2-5; possible D gene TRBD1, 5 bases. The CDR3 runs to 14 residues. Germline V gives CDR1 SEHNR, CDR2 FQNEAQ (reference sequence). Trimming pared 5 bases from V and 5 bases from J, leaving 15 bases between. Here the CDR3 reads CASSLLQAAETQYF. In DNA, the CDR3 is TGTGCCAGCAGCCTGCTACAGGCTGCGGAGACCCAGTACTTC.

V gene TRBV6-1 combines with J gene TRBJ1-1; D is possibly TRBD1 (6 bases). The germline CDR1 and CDR2 sequences are MNHNS and SASEGT. V was clipped by 6 bases and J by 8 bases, with 16 bases between them. The CDR3 spans 13 residues. CDR3 sequence: CASSVDSFPEAFF. The CDR3 coding sequence is TGTGCCAGCAGCGTGGACAGTTTTCCCGAAGCTTTCTTT.

The J gene is TRBJ2-7, the V gene TRBV27, with 9 bases lining up with TRBD1. The V segment lost 10 bases and the J segment 5 bases; nucleotides outside the gene matches: 21. The CDR3 contains 17 residues. The germline gives CDR1 MNHEY, CDR2 SMNVEV (reference sequence). The CDR3 reads CATEGEPGTGYSNEQYF. Written as DNA, the CDR3 is TGTGCCACCGAGGGAGAACCCGGGACAGGGTATTCTAACGAGCAGTACTTC.

This clone was detected only a few times. The chain carries TRBV2 and TRBJ2-3, with TRBD2 matching over 10 bases. V shed 8 bases, J shed 4 bases, and the junction held 9 bases outside the gene matches. CDR1 is SNHLY, CDR2 FYNNEI, per germline. CDR3 length: 15 amino acids. CDR3 protein: CASSKTSGLADTQYF. CDR3 nucleotides: TGTGCCAGCTCAAAGACTAGCGGGTTAGCAGATACGCAGTATTTT.

The V call is TRBV30, the J call TRBJ1-6; D is ambiguous. This CDR3 contains 14 residues. Germline V gene lookup returns CDR1 GTSNPN and CDR2 SVGIG (reference sequence). The V end was cut by 2 bases, the J end by 10 bases, with 15 bases between. The CDR3 spells CAWSPGNMESPLHF. The CDR3 bases are TGTGCCTGGAGTCCCGGGAATATGGAATCACCCCTCCACTTT. Together with reference TRBV30 and TRBJ1-6, the CDR3 gives the full variable domain: SQTIHQWPATLVQPVGSPLSLECTVEGTSNPNLYWYRQAAGRGLQLLFYSVGIGQISSEVPQNLSASRPQDRQFILSSKKLLLSDSGFYLCAWSPGNMESPLHFGNGTRLTVT.

The genes are TRBV30 and TRBJ2-7; 7 nucleotides match TRBD1. The CDR3 sequence is 15 residues long. The V gene's germline CDR1 is GTSNPN and CDR2 SVGIG (reference sequence). V lost 1 base and J lost 2; bases outside the gene matches: 8. Here the CDR3 DNA reads TGTGCCTGGAGTGGTATGGGACAGAGACCCTACGAGCAGTACTTC. Its translation: CAWSGMGQRPYEQYF.

This chain links TRBV7-8 with TRBJ2-5, with D possibly matching TRBD1 (5 bases). The CDR3 runs to 14 residues. Germline-derived CDR1 and CDR2 are SGHVS and FQNEAQ. The V and J ends lost 3 bases and 0 bases respectively, with 8 bases between them. The CDR3 reads CASSLGQDQETQYF. The CDR3 nucleotides are TGTGCCAGCAGCTTGGGGCAGGACCAAGAGACCCAGTACTTC.

This sequence joins TRBV4-3 and TRBJ2-7; 7 bases map to TRBD1. This CDR3 has 16 amino acids. V lost 3 bases to trimming and J lost 3 bases; unmatched junction nucleotides: 11. Germline V gene data show CDR1 as LGHNA and CDR2 as YSLEER. CDR3 nucleotides: TGCGCCAGCAGCCAGGATACCGGGACAGTAAACTACGAGCAGTACTTC. This gives the protein CASSQDTGTVNYEQYF.

The V and J genes are TRBV2 and TRBJ2-5, with D possibly being TRBD1 (7 bases). V was shortened by 5 bases and J by 1 base, with 14 bases between the two germline ends. The CDR3 is made up of 15 amino acids. CDR1 is SNHLY, CDR2 FYNNEI, per germline. CDR3 DNA sequence: TGTGCCAGCAGTCCGCACAGGGGAGGCCAAGAGACCCAGTACTTC. This translates into CASSPHRGGQETQYF.

V gene TRBV5-4 combines with J gene TRBJ2-2; maybe TRBD2 (7 bases). V gave up 2 bases and J gave up 6 bases, with 14 bases separating them. The CDR3 is 15 residues long. CDR1 is SGHNT, CDR2 YYREEE, per germline (reference sequence). The DNA of the CDR3 is TGTGCCAGCAGCTTCGGGGGGCTGGGGGCCGGGGAGCTGTTTTTT. Encoded protein: CASSFGGLGAGELFF.

This chain joins TRBV2 and TRBJ2-1, with TRBD2 identical over 10 bases. The CDR3 covers 16 residues. Germline loops: CDR1 SNHLY, CDR2 FYNNEI. V was clipped by 3 bases and J by 2 bases; unmatched bases: 4. The CDR3 DNA reads TGTGCCAGCAGTGATCTCACTAGCGGGACCTACAATGAGCAGTTCTTC. It specifies CASSDLTSGTYNEQFF.

J is TRBJ1-3 and V is TRBV30; 9 bases map to TRBD1. The trim removed 5 bases at V and 0 bases at J, leaving 11 bases unmatched. CDR1 GTSNPN and CDR2 SVGIG come from the germline V gene (reference sequence). This CDR3 comprises 17 residues. CDR3 loop: CAWGTGSRTLSGNTIYF. The CDR3 nucleotides read TGTGCCTGGGGGACAGGGTCCCGTACACTCTCTGGAAACACCATATATTTT.

By proportion, this clone is large. The gene calls are TRBV6-6 and TRBJ2-7, with TRBD1 matching over 9 bases. The length of the CDR3 is 13 residues. The V and J ends lost 1 base and 7 bases, in that order; junction bases with no gene match: 2. In germline, CDR1 is MNHNY, CDR2 SVGAGI (reference sequence). The CDR3 sequence is CASSYLGQGEQYF. For the CDR3, the DNA is TGTGCCAGCAGTTACTTGGGACAGGGAGAGCAGTACTTC.

This clone appeared a single time. The rearrangement links TRBV5-1 to TRBJ2-3; 8 bases are a match to TRBD1. This CDR3 is built from 15 residues. Trimming at V came to 4 bases and at J to 3 bases, leaving 7 bases not matched to a gene. CDR1 SGHRS and CDR2 YFSETQ come from the germline V gene. CDR3 nucleotide sequence: TGCGCCAGCAGCCAGGGGGCTTGGGGGACAGATACGCAGTATTTT. Translating it yields CASSQGAWGTDTQYF.